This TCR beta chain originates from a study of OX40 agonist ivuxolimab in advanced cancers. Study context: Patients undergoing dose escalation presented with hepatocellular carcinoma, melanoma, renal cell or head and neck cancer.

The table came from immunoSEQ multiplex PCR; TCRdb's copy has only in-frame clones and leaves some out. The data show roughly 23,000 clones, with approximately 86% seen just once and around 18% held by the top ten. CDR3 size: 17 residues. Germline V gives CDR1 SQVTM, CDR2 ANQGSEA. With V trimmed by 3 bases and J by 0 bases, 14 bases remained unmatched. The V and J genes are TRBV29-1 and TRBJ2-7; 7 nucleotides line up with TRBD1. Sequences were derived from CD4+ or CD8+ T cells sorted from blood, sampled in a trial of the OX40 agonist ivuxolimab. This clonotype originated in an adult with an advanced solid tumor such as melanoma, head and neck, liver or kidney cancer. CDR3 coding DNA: TGCAGCGTTGAGGCGAGAGGGACAGAGAACCTCTCCTACGAGCAGTACTTC. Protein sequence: CSVEARGTENLSYEQYF.